These T cell receptor beta chains were read from a single sample in a study of blood T cell repertoires in COVID-19. Sequencing used immunoSEQ multiplex PCR; TCRdb keeps in-frame clones, though not all of them. The sample has roughly 230,000 clones, roughly four fifths seen once. Sequencing was carried out using peripheral blood. Source of these receptors: a man aged 50 to 60 with active or convalescent COVID-19. The CDR3 runs from the conserved cysteine through the conserved F or W. The order of the fields is clone size, D gene, J gene, V gene, CDR3 protein, CDR3 DNA. D genes are given only for firm matches. Size is omitted from some rows. Given values are once, few, many or a class for expanded clones.

clone size: .
D gene: .
J gene: TRBJ1-2
V gene: TRBV21-1
CDR3 protein: CASSKAPGKGGVDGYTF
CDR3 DNA: TGTGCCAGCAGCAAAGCGCCGGGGAAAGGGGGCGTGGATGGCTACACCTTC

clone size: .
D gene: .
J gene: TRBJ2-1
V gene: TRBV5-1
CDR3 protein: CASSLNVALGNEQFF
CDR3 DNA: TGCGCCAGCAGCTTGAATGTGGCCCTAGGCAATGAGCAGTTCTTC

clone size: .
D gene: TRBD1
J gene: TRBJ1-1
V gene: TRBV4-3
CDR3 protein: CASSQGTGVSNTEAFF
CDR3 DNA: TGCGCCAGCAGCCAAGGGACAGGAGTTTCGAACACTGAAGCTTTCTTT

clone size: .
D gene: TRBD2
J gene: TRBJ2-1
V gene: TRBV7-3
CDR3 protein: CASSLMRGGVDNEQFF
CDR3 DNA: TGTGCCAGCAGCTTAATGCGCGGGGGGGTTGACAATGAGCAGTTCTTC

clone size: .
D gene: .
J gene: TRBJ2-7
V gene: TRBV27
CDR3 protein: CASTSRESGSDEQYF
CDR3 DNA: TGTGCCAGCACCTCAAGAGAAAGTGGTAGCGACGAGCAGTACTTC

clone size: .
D gene: TRBD2
J gene: TRBJ2-1
V gene: TRBV7-2
CDR3 protein: CASSSPLAGGHEQFF
CDR3 DNA: TGTGCCAGCAGCTCCCCCCTAGCGGGGGGCCATGAGCAGTTCTTC

clone size: .
D gene: .
J gene: TRBJ1-1
V gene: TRBV4-2
CDR3 protein: CASSQDPGLNTEAFF
CDR3 DNA: TGTGCCAGCAGCCAAGATCCAGGTTTAAACACTGAAGCTTTCTTT

clone size: few
D gene: .
J gene: TRBJ1-4
V gene: TRBV25-1
CDR3 protein: CASSGFTLVEKLFF
CDR3 DNA: TGTGCCAGCAGTGGTTTTACTCTAGTGGAAAAACTGTTTTTT

clone size: .
D gene: .
J gene: TRBJ1-3
V gene: TRBV9
CDR3 protein: CASSPVVGNTIYF
CDR3 DNA: TGTGCCAGCAGCCCGGTAGTTGGAAACACCATATATTTT

clone size: .
D gene: .
J gene: TRBJ2-3
V gene: TRBV4-3
CDR3 protein: CASSQNGGPTDTQYF
CDR3 DNA: TGCGCCAGCAGCCAAAACGGGGGGCCTACAGATACGCAGTATTTT

clone size: .
D gene: .
J gene: TRBJ1-1
V gene: TRBV14
CDR3 protein: CASSQGWGPGTEAFF
CDR3 DNA: TGTGCCAGCAGCCAAGGCTGGGGGCCGGGCACTGAAGCTTTCTTT

clone size: .
D gene: TRBD1
J gene: TRBJ2-3
V gene: TRBV18
CDR3 protein: CASSPTGDTQYF
CDR3 DNA: TGTGCCAGCTCACCGACAGGGGATACGCAGTATTTT

clone size: once
D gene: .
J gene: TRBJ2-7
V gene: TRBV2
CDR3 protein: CASSGGSLTYEQYF
CDR3 DNA: TGTGCCAGCAGTGGAGGGAGTCTCACCTACGAGCAGTACTTC

clone size: .
D gene: .
J gene: TRBJ1-3
V gene: TRBV30
CDR3 protein: CAWSVFQASGNTIYF
CDR3 DNA: TGTGCCTGGAGTGTATTCCAGGCCTCTGGAAACACCATATATTTT

clone size: .
D gene: .
J gene: TRBJ2-5
V gene: TRBV19
CDR3 protein: CASSPRAAEQETQYF
CDR3 DNA: TGTGCCAGTAGTCCCCGTGCGGCGGAGCAAGAGACCCAGTACTTC

clone size: few
D gene: TRBD1
J gene: TRBJ1-1
V gene: TRBV6-5
CDR3 protein: CASSDRDRGFAFF
CDR3 DNA: TGTGCCAGCAGCGACCGGGACAGGGGGTTTGCTTTCTTT

clone size: .
D gene: TRBD1
J gene: TRBJ1-5
V gene: TRBV7-2
CDR3 protein: CASSLEGAIGNQPQHF
CDR3 DNA: TGTGCCAGCAGCTTAGAGGGGGCCATAGGTAATCAGCCCCAGCATTTT

clone size: .
D gene: .
J gene: TRBJ1-2
V gene: TRBV15
CDR3 protein: CATSRGQGGGYTF
CDR3 DNA: TGTGCCACCAGCAGAGGGCAGGGAGGTGGCTACACCTTC

clone size: .
D gene: .
J gene: TRBJ2-5
V gene: TRBV4-1
CDR3 protein: CASSQIFGTQYF
CDR3 DNA: TGCGCCAGCAGCCAAATATTCGGGACCCAGTACTTC

clone size: few
D gene: .
J gene: TRBJ2-7
V gene: TRBV3-1/TRBV3-2
CDR3 protein: CASSQGLRSYEQYF
CDR3 DNA: TGTGCCAGCAGCCAGGGACTCCGCTCCTACGAGCAGTACTTC

clone size: .
D gene: TRBD1
J gene: TRBJ1-5
V gene: TRBV6-5
CDR3 protein: CASRNGQGSNQPQHF
CDR3 DNA: TGTGCCAGCAGGAACGGACAGGGGAGCAATCAGCCCCAGCATTTT

clone size: .
D gene: .
J gene: TRBJ1-1
V gene: TRBV3-1/TRBV3-2
CDR3 protein: CASSRGGETEAFF
CDR3 DNA: TGTGCCAGCAGCCGGGGGGGGGAGACTGAAGCTTTCTTT

clone size: .
D gene: TRBD2
J gene: TRBJ2-3
V gene: TRBV6-1
CDR3 protein: CASSDGSGDTDTQYF
CDR3 DNA: TGTGCCAGCAGTGATGGCAGCGGGGATACAGATACGCAGTATTTT

clone size: .
D gene: .
J gene: TRBJ1-5
V gene: TRBV2
CDR3 protein: CATRGQKGNQPQHF
CDR3 DNA: TGTGCCACCAGGGGACAAAAGGGCAATCAGCCCCAGCATTTT

clone size: .
D gene: TRBD1
J gene: TRBJ1-6
V gene: TRBV6-5
CDR3 protein: CASSSQTGNNSPLHF
CDR3 DNA: TGTGCCAGCAGTTCCCAGACAGGGAATAATTCACCCCTCCACTTT

clone size: .
D gene: .
J gene: TRBJ2-1
V gene: TRBV5-1
CDR3 protein: CASSLGAGSSYNEQFF
CDR3 DNA: TGCGCCAGCAGCTTGGGAGCCGGGAGCTCCTACAATGAGCAGTTCTTC

clone size: .
D gene: TRBD1
J gene: TRBJ1-1
V gene: TRBV19
CDR3 protein: CASSPYGTGGTEAFF
CDR3 DNA: TGTGCCAGTAGTCCGTATGGGACAGGGGGGACTGAAGCTTTCTTT